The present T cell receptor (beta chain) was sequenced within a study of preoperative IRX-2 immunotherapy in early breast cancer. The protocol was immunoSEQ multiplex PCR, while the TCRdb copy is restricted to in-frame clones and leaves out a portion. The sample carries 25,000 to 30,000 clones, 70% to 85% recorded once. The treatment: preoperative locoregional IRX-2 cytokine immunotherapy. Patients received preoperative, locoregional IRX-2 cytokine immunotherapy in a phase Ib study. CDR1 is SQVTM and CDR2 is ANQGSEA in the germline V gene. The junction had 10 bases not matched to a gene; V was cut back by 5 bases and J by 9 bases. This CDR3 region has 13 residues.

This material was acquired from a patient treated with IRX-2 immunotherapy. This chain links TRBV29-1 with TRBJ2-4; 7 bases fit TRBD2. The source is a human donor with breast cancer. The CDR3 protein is CSVTAAGDSIQYF. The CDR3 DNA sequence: TGCAGCGTTACGGCGGCGGGAGACAGCATTCAGTACTTC.